Sequencing of this TCR beta chain was carried out in a study of blood T cell repertoires in COVID-19 (dated by TCRdb to 2020 to 2021). Turning to the overall study: Collaborator samples came from the United States, Italy and Spain and covered acute and convalescent phases of COVID-19. The prospective study material was composed of cDNA or gDNA derived from T cells, B-cell-depleted T cells, or PBMCs. The dataset comprised deeply sampled blood TCRbeta repertoires from subjects exposed to, actively infected with, or recovered from COVID-19. The repertoires were made available in a free public database intended to serve as a resource for research on the immune response to SARS-CoV-2. Samples came from the ongoing ImmuneRACE study (first 160 participants) plus 1,254 subjects from 6 global collaborators. A de-identified subject ID, COVID-19 status, age in years and sex were almost always included in the sample metadata. HLA class I and class II types, where available, came from metadata supplied by the sample provider rather than from assay-based typing. Study-level results and caveats: Clinical and demographic metadata were provided uncurated, with the amount varying by source and participant.

This clone was seen more than once but under ten times. No cognate antigen has been identified for it. No clone much larger than this one lies a single base away; base qualities are absent. The immunoSEQ Assay, a bias-controlled multiplex PCR, was used to amplify TCRbeta CDR3 regions from genomic DNA. In the source study's methods: Nucleated cell counts per sample were estimated from amplification of reference gene primers within the assay. To quantify the absolute abundance of each unique TCRbeta CDR3 rearrangement, sequence reads were collapsed and filtered. For each sample, productive Simpson clonality was calculated by taking the square root of Simpson's diversity index across productive rearrangements. TCRdb took over this immuneACCESS table, retaining in-frame rearrangements with V and J assigned. Such tables are incomplete; in checked studies, under half of the missing clones stem from an unresolved V gene, and the remainder is unexplained. V, J and clone size were drawn from that table, and D and trimming were deduced from the DNA. Present in this sample are roughly 100,000 clones, approximately 76% of which were seen just once. The top ten hold roughly a fifth of the sample.

The collaborating institutions used their own protocols to collect whole blood in K2EDTA tubes. For TCRbeta analysis, collaborator samples were shipped as frozen whole blood, as isolated PBMCs, or as DNA extracted from either sample type. V is cut by 6 bases and J by 6 bases, and the space between the germline ends is 17 bases. According to the germline V gene, CDR1 reads SNHLY and CDR2 reads FYNNEI. The CDR3 sequence holds 15 residues, the cysteine and phenylalanine included. Only CDR3 DNA is held: 45 bases, read in frame from base 1. The sequencing sample was made of peripheral blood. The clonotype originates from a woman between 65 and 79 years old with acute or convalescent COVID-19. The chain couples TRBV2 to TRBJ2-2, and TRBD1 may be the D gene, going by 6 matching bases. The nucleotide sequence reads as follows: TGTGCCAGCAGGCAATTCACAGGGTCCCCCGGGGAGCTGTTTTTT. This is translated as CASRQFTGSPGELFF.